The rows below give T cell receptor beta chains drawn from one sample of a study of T cell responses to AZD1222 COVID-19 vaccine. The method was immunoSEQ multiplex PCR; TCRdb's version includes in-frame clones alone and lacks a portion of them. In the table there are 150,000 to 200,000 clones, about 90% of which are singletons. Sample: peripheral blood, taken 28 days after the second AZD1222 dose. The receptor set was obtained from an adult who received the AZD1222 COVID-19 vaccine. Each CDR3 is given without its conserved first and last residue.

j_call v_call cdr3_aa
TRBJ2-7 TRBV6-2/TRBV6-3 ASSYRETSGRATYEQY
TRBJ1-5 TRBV12-3/TRBV12-4 ASGVLRQPQH
TRBJ1-1 TRBV6-6 ASKRVAYTEAF
TRBJ1-1 TRBV6-6 ASSVDRGQAF
TRBJ2-1 TRBV5-1 ASSLKAGEQF
TRBJ1-2 TRBV28 ASSLISRDRRGYT
TRBJ2-2 TRBV4-2 ASRSDSRNTGELF
TRBJ2-3 TRBV9 ASSQAGVSTDTQY
TRBJ1-3 TRBV5-6 ASSLMGENTIY
TRBJ2-7 TRBV6-1 ASSDSGTGGSYEQY
TRBJ1-3 TRBV7-9 ASSLRRGNSGNTIY
TRBJ1-4 TRBV5-1 ASRKGDEKLF
TRBJ1-1 TRBV2 ASSELGQQNTEAF
TRBJ1-2 TRBV28 ASSSQGDGYT
TRBJ1-2 TRBV11-2 ASSLRQGGYGYT
TRBJ1-6 TRBV28 ASSGGSSYNSPLH
TRBJ1-2 TRBV28 ASIQSGGLGGYT